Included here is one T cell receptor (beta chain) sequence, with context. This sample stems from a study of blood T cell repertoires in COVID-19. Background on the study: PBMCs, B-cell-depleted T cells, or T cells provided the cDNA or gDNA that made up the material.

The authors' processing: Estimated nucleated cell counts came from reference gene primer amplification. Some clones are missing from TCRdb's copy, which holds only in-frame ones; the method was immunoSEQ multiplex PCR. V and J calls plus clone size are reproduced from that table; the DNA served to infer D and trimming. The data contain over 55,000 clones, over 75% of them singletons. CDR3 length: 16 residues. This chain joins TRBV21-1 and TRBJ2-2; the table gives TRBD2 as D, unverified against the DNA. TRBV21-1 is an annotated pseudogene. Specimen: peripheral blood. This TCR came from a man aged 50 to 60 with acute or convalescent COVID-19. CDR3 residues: CASSKTSRANTGELFF. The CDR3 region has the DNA TGTGCCAGCAGCAAAACCTCGCGTGCGAACACCGGGGAGCTGTTTTTT.